This TCR beta chain comes out of a study of blood T cell repertoires in COVID-19. Study information: Nucleic acid was either cDNA or gDNA, and it came from T cells, B-cell-depleted T cells, or PBMCs.

Per the authors' pipeline: For nucleated cells, counts were estimated from reference gene primer amplification. The assay was immunoSEQ multiplex PCR, and TCRdb's table has in-frame clones only and misses some. Clonal size and the V and J genes are those of that table, whereas D and trimming came from the DNA. The sample has 200,000 to 250,000 clones, under 90% seen once. Self-reported history from a screening survey and questionnaire set each donor's cohort. Exposed participants came across a COVID-19 case within 2 weeks before study entry. Input material: PBMCs or T cells enriched from blood (not recorded which). This receptor was obtained from a woman in her 50s who had been exposed to COVID-19.

The CDR3 sequence: CASSVDLGSSGNTIYF. CDR3 nucleotide sequence: TGTGCCAGCAGCGTAGATCTCGGGAGCTCTGGAAACACCATATATTTT. This chain uses TRBV9 with TRBJ1-3; no definite D call. The CDR3 length is 16 residues. V lost 0 bases and J 0 bases, leaving 10 bases between the germline ends. CDR1 is SGDLS, CDR2 YYNGEE, per germline.